This T cell receptor beta chain was identified during a study of cytomegalovirus exposure and HLA in healthy donors. Sequencing used immunoSEQ multiplex PCR; TCRdb keeps in-frame clones, though not all of them. The data show about 190,000 clones, with around 86% seen just once and over 1.1% held by the top ten. The CDR3 spans 13 residues. Germline-derived CDR1 and CDR2 are SGHTA and FQGTGA. Regarding the study as a whole: In vitro checks showed that a few CMV-associated chains really do target CMV antigens. Some TCR beta chains (roughly 160 of them) were listed as cytomegalovirus-associated.

Concerning this clone itself: Antigen specificity is unknown. A read error may account for a junction end that differs from germline.

This chain links TRBV7-3 with TRBJ2-1; D might be TRBD1 (6 bases). The source material was PBMCs. The clonotype originates from a woman in her late teens or twenties in good health and CMV-seronegative. CDR3 residues: CASSSYRDNEQFF. CDR3 nucleotide sequence: TGTGCCAGCAGCTCTTACCGGGACAACGAGCAGTTCTTC.